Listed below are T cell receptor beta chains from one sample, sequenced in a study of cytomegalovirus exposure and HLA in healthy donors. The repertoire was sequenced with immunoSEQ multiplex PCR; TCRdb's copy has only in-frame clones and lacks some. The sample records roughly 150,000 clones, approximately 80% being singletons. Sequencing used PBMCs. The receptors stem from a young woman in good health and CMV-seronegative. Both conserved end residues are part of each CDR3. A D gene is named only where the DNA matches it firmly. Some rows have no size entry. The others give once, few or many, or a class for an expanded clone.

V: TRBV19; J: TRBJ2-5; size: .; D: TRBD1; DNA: TGTGCCAGTAGTGCCCGGACAGGGCGGGTATCGGAGACCCAGTACTTC; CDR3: CASSARTGRVSETQYF
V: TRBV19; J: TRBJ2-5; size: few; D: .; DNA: TGTGCCAGTAGTCCAGGGTTCCAAGAGACCCAGTACTTC; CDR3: CASSPGFQETQYF
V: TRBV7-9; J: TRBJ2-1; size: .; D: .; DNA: TGTTCCAGCAGCTTAGTGAGAGAGCAGTTCTTC; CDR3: CSSSLVREQFF
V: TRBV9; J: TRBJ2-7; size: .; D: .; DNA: TGTGCCAGCAGCTCCTTTCCTAGCCAGGCGTCCTACGAGCAGTACTTC; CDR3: CASSSFPSQASYEQYF
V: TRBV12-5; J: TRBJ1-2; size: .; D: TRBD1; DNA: TGTGCTAGTGGTTTGGTCGGACTACAGGGGTACTATGGCTACACCTTC; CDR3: CASGLVGLQGYYGYTF
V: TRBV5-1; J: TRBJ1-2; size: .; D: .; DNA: TGCGCCAGCAGCTTACAGGGTAGCGAGGGCTACACCTTC; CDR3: CASSLQGSEGYTF
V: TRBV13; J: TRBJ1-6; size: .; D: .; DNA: TGTGCCAGCAGACCCGACAGAAATTCACCCCTCCACTTT; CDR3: CASRPDRNSPLHF
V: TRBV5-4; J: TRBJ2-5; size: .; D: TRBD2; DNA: TGTGCCTCGTCGAGCGGGGTGTTTAAGGAGACCCAGTACTTC; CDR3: CASSSGVFKETQYF
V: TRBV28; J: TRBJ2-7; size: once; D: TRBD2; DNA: TGTGCCAGCAGTTCCCACGGGGGGGTTCACAACGAGCAGTACTTC; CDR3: CASSSHGGVHNEQYF
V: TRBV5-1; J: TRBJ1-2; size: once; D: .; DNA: TGCGCCAGCAGCTTGGAGGGCAGGGAATATGGCTACACCTTC; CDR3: CASSLEGREYGYTF
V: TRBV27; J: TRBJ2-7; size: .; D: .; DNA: TGTGCCAGCAGTTATAAGGACACGTCGCCCTACGAGCAGTACTTC; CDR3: CASSYKDTSPYEQYF
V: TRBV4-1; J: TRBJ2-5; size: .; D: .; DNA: TGCGCCAGCAGCCAAGGAGGTAATCAAGAGACCCAGTACTTC; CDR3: CASSQGGNQETQYF
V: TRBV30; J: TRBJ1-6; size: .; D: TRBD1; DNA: TGTGCCCGCTCACAGGGGACGGCGGCACCCCTCCACTTT; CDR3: CARSQGTAAPLHF
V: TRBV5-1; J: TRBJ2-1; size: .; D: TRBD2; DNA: TGCGCCAGCAAAAGGACTAGCGGGGTAGGATACAATGAGCAGTTCTTC; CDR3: CASKRTSGVGYNEQFF
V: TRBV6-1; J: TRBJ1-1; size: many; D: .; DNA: TGTGCCAGCAGCTCGTACGAAAGCTCTGAAGCTTTCTTT; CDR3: CASSSYESSEAFF
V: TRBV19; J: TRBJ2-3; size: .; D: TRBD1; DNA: TGTGCCAGTAGTACCTCCAGGGCAGGGGGCATAGATACGCAGTATTTT; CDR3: CASSTSRAGGIDTQYF
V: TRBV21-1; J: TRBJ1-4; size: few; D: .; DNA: TGTGCCAGCAGCCCCTCGCTCGACAGCCATAATGAAAAACTGTTTTTT; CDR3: CASSPSLDSHNEKLFF
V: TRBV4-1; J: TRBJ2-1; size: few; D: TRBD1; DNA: TGCGCCAGCAGCCTTTCGGGGACAGGCAATGAGCAGTTCTTC; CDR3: CASSLSGTGNEQFF
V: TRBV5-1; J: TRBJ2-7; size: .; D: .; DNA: TGCGCCAGCAGCGGGGGGTCAGGTAACGACCTCTACGAGCAGTACTTC; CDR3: CASSGGSGNDLYEQYF
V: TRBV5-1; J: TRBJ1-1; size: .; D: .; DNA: TGCGCCAGCAGCGGGACACAGGGGAACACTGAAGCTTTCTTT; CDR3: CASSGTQGNTEAFF
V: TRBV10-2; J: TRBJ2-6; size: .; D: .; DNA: TGCGCCAGCAACTCGGGACTGATCCCGAGCTCTGGGGCCAACGTCCTGACTTTC; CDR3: CASNSGLIPSSGANVLTF
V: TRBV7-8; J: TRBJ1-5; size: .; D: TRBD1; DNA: TGTGCCAGCAGTGACAGGGGGCGCGGTGGAAATCAGCCCCAGCATTTT; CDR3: CASSDRGRGGNQPQHF
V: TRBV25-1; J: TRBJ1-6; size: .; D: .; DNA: TGTGCCAGCAGTGAATCCGGCTATAATTCACCCCTCCACTTT; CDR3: CASSESGYNSPLHF
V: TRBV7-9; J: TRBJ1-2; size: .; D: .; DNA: TGTTCCAGCAGCTTACTTCTTAACTATGGCTACACCTTC; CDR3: CSSSLLLNYGYTF
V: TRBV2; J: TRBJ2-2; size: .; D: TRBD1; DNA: TGTGCCAGCACACACAGGGGGTCGACCGGGGAGCTGTTTTTT; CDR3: CASTHRGSTGELFF
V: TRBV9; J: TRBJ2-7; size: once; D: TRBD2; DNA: TGTGCCAGCAGCACTAGCGGGGCCTACGAGCAGTACTTC; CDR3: CASSTSGAYEQYF
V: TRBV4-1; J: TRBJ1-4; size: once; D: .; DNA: TGCGCCAGCAGCCAAGAAAGGGGCCGAAACCTCCCAACTAATGAAAAACTGTTTTTT; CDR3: CASSQERGRNLPTNEKLFF
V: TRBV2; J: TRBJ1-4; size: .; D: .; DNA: TGTGCCAGCAACCGAGGAGGTGTCGGCGAAAAACTGTTTTTT; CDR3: CASNRGGVGEKLFF
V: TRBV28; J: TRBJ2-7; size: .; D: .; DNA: TGTGCCAGCACCCTAGGGGGGGTTGGAGCCTACGAGCAGTACTTC; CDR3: CASTLGGVGAYEQYF
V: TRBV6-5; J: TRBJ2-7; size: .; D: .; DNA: TGTGCCAGCGCCCCAGGGCCGTTTGAGCAGTACTTC; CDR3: CASAPGPFEQYF
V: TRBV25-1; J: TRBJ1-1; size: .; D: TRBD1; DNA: TGTGCCAGCACCCCCGGACAGGGATGGGCAACTGAAGCTTTCTTT; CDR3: CASTPGQGWATEAFF
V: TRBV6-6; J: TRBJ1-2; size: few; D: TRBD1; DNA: TGTGCCAGCAGTCCGACAGGGGACTATGGCTACACCTTC; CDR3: CASSPTGDYGYTF
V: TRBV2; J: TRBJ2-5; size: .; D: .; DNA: TGTGCCAGCAGTGTACAAGAGACCCAGTACTTC; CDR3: CASSVQETQYF